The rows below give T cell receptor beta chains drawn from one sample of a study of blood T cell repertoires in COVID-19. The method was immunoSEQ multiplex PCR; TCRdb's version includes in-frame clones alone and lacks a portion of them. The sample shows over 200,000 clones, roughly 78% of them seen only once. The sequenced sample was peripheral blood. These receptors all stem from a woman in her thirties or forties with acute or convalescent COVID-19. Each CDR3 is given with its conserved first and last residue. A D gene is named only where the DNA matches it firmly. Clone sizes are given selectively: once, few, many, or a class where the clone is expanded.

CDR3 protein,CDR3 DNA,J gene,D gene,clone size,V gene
CAWSVTGQGSYEQYF,TGTGCCTGGAGTGTAACGGGACAGGGATCCTACGAGCAGTACTTC,TRBJ2-7,TRBD1,.,TRBV30
CASSLFSLPPSGSKDTQYF,TGTGCCAGCAGTTTATTTTCGCTGCCGCCTAGCGGATCCAAGGATACGCAGTATTTT,TRBJ2-3,TRBD2,.,TRBV27
CAWSPGTGAGELFF,TGTGCCTGGAGTCCCGGGACAGGGGCCGGGGAGCTGTTTTTT,TRBJ2-2,TRBD1,.,TRBV30
CASIRYRGKNTEAFF,TGTGCCAGTATCCGCTACAGGGGGAAGAACACTGAAGCTTTCTTT,TRBJ1-1,TRBD1,.,TRBV19
CASSPWSPLAGVQETQYF,TGTGCCAGCAGCCCTTGGTCCCCCTTAGCGGGGGTACAAGAGACCCAGTACTTC,TRBJ2-5,TRBD2,.,TRBV7-2
CASSPHTGYSEKLFF,TGTGCCAGCTCACCGCACACAGGGTACAGTGAAAAACTGTTTTTT,TRBJ1-4,.,.,TRBV18
CATSDSAWRLAATNEQFF,TGTGCCACCAGTGATTCCGCCTGGCGACTAGCGGCGACCAATGAGCAGTTCTTC,TRBJ2-1,TRBD2,.,TRBV24-1
CASSSPDRGGYEQYF,TGTGCCAGCAGCAGCCCGGACAGGGGTGGCTACGAGCAGTACTTC,TRBJ2-7,TRBD1,.,TRBV13
CASSQLVSGYEQYF,TGTGCCAGCAGCCAACTAGTATCGGGCTACGAGCAGTACTTC,TRBJ2-7,.,.,TRBV7-8
CASSVDGGVLSSGNTIYF,TGTGCCAGCAGCGTAGACGGGGGAGTCTTAAGCTCTGGAAACACCATATATTTT,TRBJ1-3,.,.,TRBV9
CASSRDGGGQETQYF,TGTGCCAGCAGTAGGGACGGCGGGGGGCAAGAGACCCAGTACTTC,TRBJ2-5,TRBD2,.,TRBV6-5
CASSAAGTGELFF,TGTGCCAGCAGCGCGGCGGGCACCGGGGAGCTGTTTTTT,TRBJ2-2,.,.,TRBV5-6
CASSLRQTGGTEAFF,TGCGCCAGCAGCTTGCGGCAAACAGGGGGCACTGAAGCTTTCTTT,TRBJ1-1,TRBD1,.,TRBV5-1
CASSLFAGRGYTF,TGTGCCAGCAGTTTATTCGCAGGTAGAGGCTACACCTTC,TRBJ1-2,.,few,TRBV28
CAWSRDGSYEQYF,TGTGCCTGGAGTAGAGACGGGTCCTACGAGCAGTACTTC,TRBJ2-7,.,.,TRBV30
CASSQDLFHLAGAGQEQYF,TGTGCCAGCAGCCAAGACCTGTTTCACCTAGCGGGAGCAGGGCAAGAGCAGTACTTC,TRBJ2-7,TRBD2,.,TRBV3-1/TRBV3-2
CASSEGGWRNTEAFF,TGTGCCAGCAGTGAGGGTGGGTGGAGGAACACTGAAGCTTTCTTT,TRBJ1-1,.,once,TRBV25-1
CASSRGNTIYF,TGTGCCAGCAGTAGGGGGAACACCATATATTTT,TRBJ1-3,.,.,TRBV12-3/TRBV12-4
CAWTTNRGGYTF,TGTGCCTGGACCACAAACAGGGGTGGCTACACCTTC,TRBJ1-2,TRBD1,many,TRBV30
CAWSLRTSGDNEQFF,TGTGCCTGGAGTTTGCGGACTAGCGGGGACAATGAGCAGTTCTTC,TRBJ2-1,TRBD2,once,TRBV30
CASSVGPTSGGAGPQYF,TGTGCCAGCAGCGTAGGTCCCACTAGCGGGGGGGCCGGCCCGCAGTATTTT,TRBJ2-3,TRBD2,.,TRBV9
CASSRGASGSKYNEQFF,TGTGCCAGCAGCCGAGGGGCTAGCGGGAGCAAATACAATGAGCAGTTCTTC,TRBJ2-1,TRBD2,once,TRBV11-3
CASSQDLAENTEAFF,TGTGCCAGCAGCCAAGATTTGGCGGAGAACACTGAAGCTTTCTTT,TRBJ1-1,.,.,TRBV3-1/TRBV3-2
CASSPMGQYYGYTF,TGTGCCAGCAGCCCTATGGGACAGTACTATGGCTACACCTTC,TRBJ1-2,TRBD1,.,TRBV9
CAWSVVGQLNTEAFF,TGTGCCTGGAGTGTAGTTGGACAGCTGAACACTGAAGCTTTCTTT,TRBJ1-1,.,.,TRBV30
CAISRQGEGGKTEAFF,TGTGCCATCTCGAGGCAGGGAGAAGGGGGAAAAACTGAAGCTTTCTTT,TRBJ1-1,.,once,TRBV10-3
CASSQAGTADGYTF,TGTGCCAGCAGCCAAGCGGGGACAGCGGATGGCTACACCTTC,TRBJ1-2,TRBD1,few,TRBV3-1/TRBV3-2
CASSLDGRGYEQYF,TGTGCCAGCAGCTTAGACGGGAGGGGGTACGAGCAGTACTTC,TRBJ2-7,TRBD2,few,TRBV11-2
CASSATGQGDEKLFF,TGCGCCAGCAGCGCGACGGGACAGGGTGATGAAAAACTGTTTTTT,TRBJ1-4,TRBD1,.,TRBV4-1